This passage covers 10 T cell receptor beta chains from one sample sequenced in a study of blood T cells in healthy people across ages. A second roughly 6 to 11 cycle PCR used barcoded and J-beta primers. TCRdb passed the 5' RACE reads through MiXCR, listing each CDR3 protein once. The sample holds 710,000 or so distinct CDR3 sequences, about a fifth seen once. The sample was blood. These receptors were taken from a man in his 70s in good health.

In its sample, this clonotype was seen a few times. The J gene is TRBJ2-3, the V gene TRBV29-1; D is uncertain. Germline CDR1 reads SQVTM; CDR2 reads ANQGSEA. Between the trimmed V and J ends, which lost 6 bases and 0 bases, there was a span of 16 bases. The CDR3 extends over 15 amino acids. Here the CDR3 DNA reads TGCAGCGTGGGTGCCGGACGCCGGAGCACAGATACGCAGTATTTT. This translates into CSVGAGRRSTDTQYF.

This clonotype was seen only a few times. The V call is TRBV12-3 or TRBV12-4, the J call TRBJ2-3; D remains unclear. Trimming removed 5 bases from V and 2 bases from J, with 14 bases in between. This CDR3 is built from 15 residues. CDR3 protein: CASSGTGENTDTQYF. DNA of the CDR3: TGTGCCAGCAGTGGTACGGGTGAGAACACAGATACGCAGTATTTT.

In the case of this clonotype: This may arise from a read error, as a much more abundant clone is one base away. This chain joins TRBV20-1 and TRBJ1-2; unclear D gene. The CDR3 is 11 amino acids. The ends were cut back, 5 bases at V and 6 bases at J, with 10 bases in the middle. Germline lookup yields CDR1 DFQATT and CDR2 SNEGSKA (reference sequence). CDR3 DNA: TGCAGTGCTGGGATACTCGATGGCTACACCTTC. This gives the protein CSAGILDGYTF.

This chain joins TRBV20-1 and TRBJ2-5, with TRBD2 identical over 12 bases. This CDR3 is 16 amino acids long. The ends lost 6 bases at V and 2 bases at J; junction bases unmatched: 10. Germline assignment: CDR1 DFQATT and CDR2 SNEGSKA (reference sequence). CDR3 region: CSATHGLAGLQETQYF. The CDR3 DNA sequence: TGCAGTGCAACACACGGACTAGCGGGATTACAAGAGACCCAGTACTTC.

The chain links TRBV5-5 to TRBJ2-5; 7 nucleotides align to TRBD1. TRBJ2-7 explains the end of the DNA better; the J call may be wrong. The CDR3 has 15 amino acids. Per the germline V gene, CDR1 is SGHKS and CDR2 is YYEKEE (reference sequence). In nucleotides, the CDR3 is TGTGCCAGCAGCGCCGTAGGACAGGATACCTACGAGCAGTACTTC. Its protein is CASSAVGQDTYEQYF.

This clonotype was counted between two and nine times. V usage is TRBV12-3 or TRBV12-4 and J usage is TRBJ1-6, with a tentative D call TRBD1 (5 bases). Between the trimmed V and J ends, which lost 3 bases and 1 base, there was a span of 13 bases. This CDR3 is 17 amino acids long. The CDR3 protein is CASSFGSGFSYNSPLHF. Written as DNA, the CDR3 is TGTGCCAGCAGTTTTGGATCAGGGTTTTCCTATAATTCACCCCTCCACTTT.

The chain couples TRBV5-8 to TRBJ2-4; TRBD2 aligns across 7 bases. Germline V gene sequence: CDR1 SGHTS, CDR2 YDEGEE. The J segment lost 11 bases and the V segment lost 6 bases, leaving 11 bases of the junction unmatched. This CDR3 is built from 13 residues. The CDR3 DNA reads TGTGCCAGCAAACTTTGGGGGGGAGATGTTCAGTACTTC. It codes for CASKLWGGDVQYF.

There are a few counts of this clonotype. The V call is TRBV6-2 or TRBV6-3, the J call TRBJ2-3, with 10 bases fitting TRBD2. Germline lookup yields CDR1 MNHEY and CDR2 SVGEGT. The CDR3 sequence is 18 residues long. V lost 2 bases and J lost 0; bases outside the gene matches: 8. CDR3 in amino acids: CASSYALAGALSTDTQYF. DNA for the CDR3: TGTGCCAGCAGTTACGCGCTAGCGGGGGCCTTAAGCACAGATACGCAGTATTTT.

The rearrangement joins TRBV28 to TRBJ1-4; D gene uncertain. Trimming removed 2 bases from V and 0 bases from J, with 7 bases in between. Looked up from germline, CDR1 is MDHEN and CDR2 is SYDVKM. This CDR3 comprises 15 residues. This chain's CDR3 is CASSLVATTNEKLFF. In DNA, the CDR3 is TGTGCCAGCAGTTTAGTGGCTACAACTAATGAAAAACTGTTTTTT.

The chain is built from TRBV29-1 and TRBJ2-5; 8 bases map to TRBD2. The J call is in doubt because the DNA end fits TRBJ2-1 better. CDR1 and CDR2 from the germline V gene are SQVTM and ANQGSEA. CDR3 size: 16 residues. In DNA, the CDR3 is TGCAGCGTTGGACTTAGTCTAGCGGGCGTATACAATGAGCAGTTCTTC. The encoded protein is CSVGLSLAGVYNEQFF.